There are a few counts of the clone carrying this T cell receptor beta chain. Its antigen remains unidentified. TCRdb reanalysed the 5' RACE reads using MiXCR and keeps one entry per CDR3 protein. Counted here are over 70,000 distinct CDR3 sequences, around 7.7% occurring once; the ten biggest clones make up 41%. This entry is derived from a study of T cells after yellow fever vaccination. Study results and caveats: The study re-detected most primary-vaccination clones after the booster (roughly 96% CD4, almost 90% CD8). Abundant clonotypes from the bulk population could contaminate FACS-sorted repertoires.

CDR3 length equals 14 residues. The V gene's germline CDR1 is SGDLS and CDR2 YYNGEE. V was shortened by 4 bases and J by 5 bases, with 14 bases between the two germline ends. The chain recombines TRBV9 with TRBJ2-3; D possibly matches TRBD1 or TRBD2 (5 bases each). The sample consisted of CD8+ T cells sorted from PBMCs, taken on the day of the yellow fever booster vaccination. This sequence was found in a young man who received the YFV17D yellow fever vaccine. CDR3 amino acids: CASSTVGDEDTQYF. In nucleotides, the CDR3 is TGTGCCAGCAGCACCGTGGGGGATGAAGATACGCAGTATTTT.